The rows below give T cell receptor beta chains drawn from one sample of a study of CD8 T cells in Susac syndrome. From the immunoSEQ multiplex PCR reads, TCRdb called clonotypes with MiXCR, one entry per CDR3 protein. The data contain some 180,000 distinct CDR3 sequences, about 93% of them singletons. Sample: CD4+ T cells from PBMCs. The receptors come from a human donor with Susac syndrome. CDR3s leave out the opening cysteine and the closing phenylalanine or tryptophan.

v_call	j_call	cdr3_aa
TRBV15	TRBJ2-2	ATSRFLVGLAGGGTGELF
TRBV29-1	TRBJ2-5	SVEDNQRGQETQY
TRBV2	TRBJ2-1	ASNIQGSTYNEQF
TRBV7-2	TRBJ2-1	ASSLNPSGNEQF
TRBV5-1	TRBJ1-2	ASSLAGDITGYT
TRBV20-1	TRBJ2-3	SARDRLQGIADTQY
TRBV6-2/TRBV6-3	TRBJ2-3	ASSTRTDAQY
TRBV23-1	TRBJ2-6	ASTPWLDVPSGANVLT
TRBV28	TRBJ1-3	GTRESSGNTIY
TRBV20-1	TRBJ1-5	SARRVTGSNQPQH